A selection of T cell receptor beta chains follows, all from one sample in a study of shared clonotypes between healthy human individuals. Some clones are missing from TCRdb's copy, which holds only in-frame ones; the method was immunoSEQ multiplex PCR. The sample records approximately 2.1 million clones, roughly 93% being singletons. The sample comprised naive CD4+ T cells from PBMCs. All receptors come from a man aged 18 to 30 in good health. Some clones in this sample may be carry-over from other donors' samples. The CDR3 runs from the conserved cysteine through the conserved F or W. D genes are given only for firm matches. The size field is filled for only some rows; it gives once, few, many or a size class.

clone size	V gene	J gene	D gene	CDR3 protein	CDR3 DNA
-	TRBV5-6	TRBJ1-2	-	CASSFRLGQSPNYGYTF	TGTGCCAGCAGCTTTCGCCTAGGACAGTCCCCGAACTATGGCTACACCTTC
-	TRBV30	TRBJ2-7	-	CAWSLAEYEQYF	TGTGCCTGGAGTCTAGCCGAGTACGAGCAGTACTTC
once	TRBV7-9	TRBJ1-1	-	CASSLGPDTEAFF	TGTGCCAGCAGCTTAGGCCCGGACACTGAAGCTTTCTTT
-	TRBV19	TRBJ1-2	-	CASSIDRDTVISAYGYTF	TGTGCCAGTAGTATCGACCGGGACACAGTTATTTCGGCCTATGGCTACACCTTC
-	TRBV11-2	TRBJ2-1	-	CASRLPRGSSYNEQFF	TGTGCCAGCAGACTACCTCGGGGAAGCTCCTACAATGAGCAGTTCTTC
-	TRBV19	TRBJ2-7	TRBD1	CASSGTGIGREQYF	TGTGCCAGTAGTGGGACAGGGATCGGGCGCGAGCAGTACTTC
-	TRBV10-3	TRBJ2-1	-	CAIRSQPSFNEQFF	TGTGCCATCAGATCACAGCCTAGCTTCAATGAGCAGTTCTTC
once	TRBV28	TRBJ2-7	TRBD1	CASSFGQGLYEQYF	TGTGCCAGCAGTTTCGGACAGGGCCTCTACGAGCAGTACTTC
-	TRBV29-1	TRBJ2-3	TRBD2	CSARLAGRTDTQYF	TGCAGCGCCCGACTAGCGGGGAGGACAGATACGCAGTATTTT
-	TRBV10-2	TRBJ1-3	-	CATGRVSGGNTIYF	TGCGCCACGGGACGAGTCTCGGGAGGAAACACCATATATTTT
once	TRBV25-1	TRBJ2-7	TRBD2	CAVNSGINEQYF	TGCGCCGTAAATAGCGGGATCAACGAGCAGTACTTC
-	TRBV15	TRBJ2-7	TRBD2	CATSRDPAASGIFEQYF	TGTGCCACCAGCAGAGACCCCGCCGCTAGCGGGATTTTTGAGCAGTACTTC
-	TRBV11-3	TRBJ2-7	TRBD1	CASSLVPGDRASSYEQYF	TGTGCCAGCAGCTTAGTTCCCGGGGACAGGGCGAGCTCCTACGAGCAGTACTTC
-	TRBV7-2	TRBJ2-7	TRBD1	CASSLGGTGAYEQYF	TGTGCCAGCAGCTTAGGCGGGACAGGGGCCTACGAGCAGTACTTC
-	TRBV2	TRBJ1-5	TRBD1	CASSSRTGGNQPQHF	TGTGCCAGCAGTAGCCGGACAGGGGGCAATCAGCCCCAGCATTTT
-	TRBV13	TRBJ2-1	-	CASSLPVRGNNEQFF	TGTGCCAGCAGCTTACCTGTGAGGGGGAACAATGAGCAGTTCTTC
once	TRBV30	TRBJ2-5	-	CAQTVSGETQYF	TGTGCCCAGACGGTTTCGGGTGAGACCCAGTACTTC
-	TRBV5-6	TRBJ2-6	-	CASSLLTGESGANVLTF	TGTGCCAGCAGCTTGTTGACAGGAGAGTCTGGGGCCAACGTCCTGACTTTC
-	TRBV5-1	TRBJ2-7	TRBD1	CASSATGYYEQYF	TGCGCCAGCAGCGCGACAGGGTACTACGAGCAGTACTTC
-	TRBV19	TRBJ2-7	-	CASSIVGATANREQYF	TGTGCCAGTAGTATAGTCGGGGCGACAGCGAATCGGGAGCAGTACTTC
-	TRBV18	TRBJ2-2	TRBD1	CASSTPGQGNTGELFF	TGTGCCAGCTCAACTCCGGGACAGGGGAACACCGGGGAGCTGTTTTTT
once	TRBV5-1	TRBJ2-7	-	CASSLIGNSYEQYF	TGCGCCAGCAGCTTGATTGGGAACTCCTACGAGCAGTACTTC
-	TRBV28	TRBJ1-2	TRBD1	CASSQGAGGYTF	TGTGCCAGCAGCCAGGGGGCAGGTGGCTACACCTTC
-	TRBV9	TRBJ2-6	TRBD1	CASSGRDRAYSGANVLTF	TGTGCCAGCAGCGGGAGGGACAGGGCATATTCTGGGGCCAACGTCCTGACTTTC
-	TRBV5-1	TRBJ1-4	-	CASSRDPINEKLFF	TGCGCCAGCAGTCGGGACCCAATTAATGAAAAACTGTTTTTT
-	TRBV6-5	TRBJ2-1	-	CASSYGWGADNEQFF	TGTGCCAGCAGTTACGGCTGGGGGGCCGACAATGAGCAGTTCTTC
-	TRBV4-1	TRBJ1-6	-	CASSQGPRQQPFSPLHF	TGCGCCAGCAGCCAAGGCCCTCGACAGCAGCCTTTTTCACCCCTCCACTTT
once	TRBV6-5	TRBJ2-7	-	CASRRGGGVPYEQYF	TGTGCCAGCAGGAGGGGGGGAGGTGTCCCCTACGAGCAGTACTTC
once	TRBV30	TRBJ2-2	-	CAWSRVRSGELFF	TGTGCCTGGAGTCGGGTCCGATCAGGGGAGCTGTTTTTT
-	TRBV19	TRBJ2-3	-	CASSISQGDTQYF	TGTGCCAGTAGTATCTCCCAGGGAGATACGCAGTATTTT
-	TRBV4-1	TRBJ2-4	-	CASSQPPGKNIQYF	TGCGCCAGCAGCCAGCCCCCCGGCAAAAACATTCAGTACTTC
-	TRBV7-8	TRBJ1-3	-	CASSLGRGTASLSGNTIYF	TGTGCCAGCAGCTTAGGACGGGGGACGGCAAGTCTCTCTGGAAACACCATATATTTT
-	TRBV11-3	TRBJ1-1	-	CASSLGMYTEAFF	TGTGCCAGCAGCTTAGGGATGTACACTGAAGCTTTCTTT
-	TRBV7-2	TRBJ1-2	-	CASSPQLGYGYTF	TGTGCCAGCAGCCCCCAGCTGGGCTATGGCTACACCTTC
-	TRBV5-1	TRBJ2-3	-	CASSLLTRTSTDTQYF	TGCGCCAGCAGCCTGTTGACCCGAACTAGCACAGATACGCAGTATTTT
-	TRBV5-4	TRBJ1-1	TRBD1	CASSWTGVNTEAFF	TGTGCCAGCAGCTGGACAGGGGTAAACACTGAAGCTTTCTTT
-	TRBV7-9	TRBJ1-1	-	CASSLKDTEAFF	TGTGCCAGCAGCTTAAAGGACACTGAAGCTTTCTTT
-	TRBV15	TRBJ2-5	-	CATSGRHTQETQYF	TGTGCCACCAGCGGACGACACACCCAAGAGACCCAGTACTTC
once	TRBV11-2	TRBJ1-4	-	CASSPHEQKLFF	TGTGCCAGCAGCCCACACGAGCAGAAACTGTTTTTT
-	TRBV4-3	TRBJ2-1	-	CASSPSSVRGAYNEQFF	TGCGCCAGCAGCCCTTCATCTGTCAGGGGCGCCTACAATGAGCAGTTCTTC
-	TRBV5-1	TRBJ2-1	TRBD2	CASSKGLGDHNEQFF	TGCGCCAGCAGCAAGGGACTAGGGGACCACAATGAGCAGTTCTTC
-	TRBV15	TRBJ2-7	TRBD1	CATSGRQGPYEQYF	TGTGCCACCAGCGGCAGACAGGGTCCCTACGAGCAGTACTTC
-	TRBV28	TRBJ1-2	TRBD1	CASSSIGQGVSDYGYTF	TGTGCCAGCAGTTCAATAGGACAGGGGGTGTCGGACTATGGCTACACCTTC
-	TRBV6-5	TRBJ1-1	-	CASSLTAPPEAFF	TGTGCCAGCAGCCTAACCGCGCCACCTGAAGCTTTCTTT
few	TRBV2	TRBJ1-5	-	CASSDMVNQPQHF	TGTGCCAGCAGTGATATGGTCAATCAGCCCCAGCATTTT
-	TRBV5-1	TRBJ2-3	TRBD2	CASSLGLAADTQYF	TGCGCCAGCAGCTTGGGGCTAGCGGCCGATACGCAGTATTTT
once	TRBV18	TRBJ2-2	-	CASSPGGRTGELFF	TGTGCCAGCTCACCTGGGGGGCGCACCGGGGAGCTGTTTTTT
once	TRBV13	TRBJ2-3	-	CASSFGRGTGGRSASTSDTQYF	TGTGCCAGCAGCTTCGGCAGGGGGACGGGAGGACGATCCGCAAGTACGTCCGATACGCAGTATTTT